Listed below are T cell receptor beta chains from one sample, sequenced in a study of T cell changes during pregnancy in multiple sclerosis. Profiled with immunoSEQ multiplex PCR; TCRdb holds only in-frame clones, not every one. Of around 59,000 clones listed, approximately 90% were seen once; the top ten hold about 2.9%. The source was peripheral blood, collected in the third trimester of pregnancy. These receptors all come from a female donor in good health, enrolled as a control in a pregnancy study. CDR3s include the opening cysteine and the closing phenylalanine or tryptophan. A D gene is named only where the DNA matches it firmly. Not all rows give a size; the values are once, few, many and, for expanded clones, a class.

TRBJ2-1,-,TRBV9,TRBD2,CASSAVGGTPHEQFF,TGTGCCAGCAGCGCCGTGGGGGGGACCCCGCATGAGCAGTTCTTC
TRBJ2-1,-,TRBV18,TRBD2,CASSSRGGSSYNEQFF,TGTGCCAGCTCATCCCGGGGGGGGAGCTCCTACAATGAGCAGTTCTTC
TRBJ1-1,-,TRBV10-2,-,CASTPGFTLNTEAFF,TGCGCCAGCACCCCCGGGTTTACTCTGAACACTGAAGCTTTCTTT
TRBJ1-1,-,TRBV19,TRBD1,CASSMGQGSTEAFF,TGTGCCAGTAGTATGGGACAGGGCAGCACTGAAGCTTTCTTT
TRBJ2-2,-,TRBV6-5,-,CATLEFTGELFF,TGTGCGACATTGGAATTTACCGGGGAGCTGTTTTTT
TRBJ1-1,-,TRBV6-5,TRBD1,CASSGPGQGFNAFF,TGTGCCAGCAGTGGACCGGGACAGGGGTTCAACGCTTTCTTT
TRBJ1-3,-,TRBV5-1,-,CASSLGDNGNTIYF,TGCGCCAGCAGCTTGGGGGACAACGGAAACACCATATATTTT
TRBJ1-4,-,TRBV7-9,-,CASSISLSGLPSSNEKLFF,TGTGCCAGCAGCATAAGTTTATCGGGACTCCCCTCGTCTAATGAAAAACTGTTTTTT
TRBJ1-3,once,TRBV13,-,CASSLTPNSGNTIYF,TGTGCCAGCAGCTTGACACCAAACTCTGGAAACACCATATATTTT
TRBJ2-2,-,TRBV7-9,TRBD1,CASSYYTGGDTGELFF,TGTGCCAGCAGTTATTACACAGGGGGTGACACCGGGGAGCTGTTTTTT
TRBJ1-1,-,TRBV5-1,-,CASSLPPRGASSPEAFF,TGCGCCAGCAGCCTACCCCCTCGGGGGGCGAGTAGTCCTGAAGCTTTCTTT
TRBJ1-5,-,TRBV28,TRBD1,CASSSSGQGDWGNQPQHF,TGTGCCAGCAGTTCCTCGGGACAGGGGGATTGGGGCAATCAGCCCCAGCATTTT
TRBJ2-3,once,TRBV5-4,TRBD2,CASRRTSGGSTDTQYF,TGTGCCAGCAGAAGGACTAGCGGGGGGAGCACAGATACGCAGTATTTT
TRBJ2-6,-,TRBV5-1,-,CASSLAFRNATFLGANVLTF,TGCGCCAGCAGCTTGGCGTTCAGGAACGCCACTTTCCTGGGCGCCAACGTCCTGACTTTC
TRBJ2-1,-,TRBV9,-,CASSDNRGGGNEQFF,TGTGCCAGCAGCGACAACAGGGGGGGCGGGAATGAGCAGTTCTTC
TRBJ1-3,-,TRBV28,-,CASSFLQGPGNTIYF,TGTGCCAGCAGTTTCCTACAGGGTCCTGGAAACACCATATATTTT
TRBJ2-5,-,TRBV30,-,CAWSRGGAETQYF,TGTGCCTGGAGTCGAGGGGGGGCAGAGACCCAGTACTTC
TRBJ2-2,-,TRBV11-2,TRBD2,CASSLTSGGNTGELFF,TGTGCCAGCAGCCTCACTAGCGGGGGGAACACCGGGGAGCTGTTTTTT
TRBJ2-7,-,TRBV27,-,CASSRVFSYEQYF,TGTGCCAGCAGTAGAGTTTTCTCTTACGAGCAGTACTTC
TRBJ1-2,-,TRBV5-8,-,CARGLGYTF,TGTGCCAGGGGACTTGGCTACACCTTC
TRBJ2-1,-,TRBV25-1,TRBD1,CASGQAYNEQFF,TGTGCCAGTGGACAGGCCTACAATGAGCAGTTCTTC
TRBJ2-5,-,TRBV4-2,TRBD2,CASSQGELAGGETQYF,TGTGCCAGCAGCCAGGGAGAGCTAGCGGGAGGAGAGACCCAGTACTTC
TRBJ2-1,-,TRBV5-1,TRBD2,CASSLDPSGRAGEQFF,TGCGCCAGCAGCTTGGATCCTAGCGGGAGGGCAGGGGAGCAGTTCTTC
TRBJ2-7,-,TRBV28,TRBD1,CASSLWGTGTYEQYF,TGTGCCAGCAGTTTATGGGGGACAGGGACCTACGAGCAGTACTTC
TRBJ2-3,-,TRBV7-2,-,CASSIRGPKDTQYF,TGTGCCAGCAGCATCAGAGGGCCGAAAGATACGCAGTATTTT
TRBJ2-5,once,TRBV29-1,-,CSVGGAQGFGETQYF,TGCAGCGTTGGAGGAGCGCAGGGGTTTGGAGAGACCCAGTACTTC
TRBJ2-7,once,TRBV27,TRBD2,CASRASGSVYYEQYF,TGTGCCAGCAGAGCTAGCGGGAGCGTCTACTACGAGCAGTACTTC
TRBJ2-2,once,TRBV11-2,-,CASSLWGTLTGELFF,TGTGCCAGCAGCTTGTGGGGGACACTCACCGGGGAGCTGTTTTTT
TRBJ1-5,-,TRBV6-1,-,CASSTWGGNQPQHF,TGTGCCAGCAGCACTTGGGGGGGGAATCAGCCCCAGCATTTT
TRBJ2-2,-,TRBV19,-,CASSTSGELFF,TGTGCCAGTAGTACGAGCGGGGAGCTGTTTTTT
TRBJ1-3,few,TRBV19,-,CATQVGGNTIYF,TGTGCCACCCAGGTTGGTGGAAACACCATATATTTT
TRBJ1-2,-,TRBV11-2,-,CASSLAREGYTF,TGTGCCAGCAGCTTAGCCAGGGAAGGCTACACCTTC
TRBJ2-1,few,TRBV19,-,CASSPGRTSGDEQFF,TGTGCCAGTAGTCCCGGCCGGACTTCAGGAGATGAGCAGTTCTTC
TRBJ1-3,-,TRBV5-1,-,CASSNPAGGLSSGNTIYF,TGCGCCAGCAGCAACCCCGCGGGGGGGTTAAGCTCTGGAAACACCATATATTTT
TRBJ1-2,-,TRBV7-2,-,CASSLGRGEYTF,TGTGCCAGCAGCTTAGGCAGGGGCGAGTACACCTTC
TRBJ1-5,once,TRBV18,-,CASSPPGGVGNQPQHF,TGTGCCAGCTCACCACCGGGAGGCGTAGGCAATCAGCCCCAGCATTTT
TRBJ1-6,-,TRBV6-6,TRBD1,CASSPDRGPGNSPLHF,TGTGCCAGCAGCCCGGACAGGGGGCCAGGGAATTCACCCCTCCACTTT
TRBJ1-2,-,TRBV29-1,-,CSVARTPQDGYTF,TGCAGCGTTGCGCGTACACCTCAGGATGGCTACACCTTC
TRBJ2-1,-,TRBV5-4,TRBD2,CASRLGLAGMSSYNEQFF,TGTGCCAGCAGGCTGGGACTAGCGGGGATGAGCTCCTACAATGAGCAGTTCTTC